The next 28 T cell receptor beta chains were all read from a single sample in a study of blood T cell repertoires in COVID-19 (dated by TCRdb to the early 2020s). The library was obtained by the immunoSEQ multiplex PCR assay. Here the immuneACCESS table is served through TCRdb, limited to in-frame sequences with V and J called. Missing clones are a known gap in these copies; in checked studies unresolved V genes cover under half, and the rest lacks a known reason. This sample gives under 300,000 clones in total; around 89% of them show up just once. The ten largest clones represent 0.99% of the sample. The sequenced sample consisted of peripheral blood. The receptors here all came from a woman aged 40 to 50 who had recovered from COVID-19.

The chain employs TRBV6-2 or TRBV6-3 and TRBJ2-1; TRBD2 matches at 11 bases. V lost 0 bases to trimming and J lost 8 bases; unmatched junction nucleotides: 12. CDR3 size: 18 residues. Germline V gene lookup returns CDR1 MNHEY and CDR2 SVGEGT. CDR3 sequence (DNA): TGTGCCAGCAGTTACTCCCTCCATAGCGGGAGGGCCGGGTATGAGCAGTTCTTC. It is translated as CASSYSLHSGRAGYEQFF.

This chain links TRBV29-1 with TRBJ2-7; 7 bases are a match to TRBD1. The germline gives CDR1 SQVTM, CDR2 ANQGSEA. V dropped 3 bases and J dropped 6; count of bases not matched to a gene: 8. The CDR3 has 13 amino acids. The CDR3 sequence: CSVDKGAHGEQYF. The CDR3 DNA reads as TGCAGCGTTGACAAGGGGGCGCATGGCGAGCAGTACTTC.

The CDR3 loop is CASSEAGGEYQPQHF. CDR3 coding DNA: TGTGCCAGCAGTGAAGCGGGGGGGGAGTATCAGCCCCAGCATTTT. The J gene is TRBJ1-5, the V gene TRBV6-1; TRBD1 is a possible D gene (5 bases). The CDR3 totals 15 residues. The germline V gene encodes CDR1 MNHNS and CDR2 SASEGT. Trimming shortened V by 0 bases and J by 5 bases, and 11 bases separated the two germline ends.

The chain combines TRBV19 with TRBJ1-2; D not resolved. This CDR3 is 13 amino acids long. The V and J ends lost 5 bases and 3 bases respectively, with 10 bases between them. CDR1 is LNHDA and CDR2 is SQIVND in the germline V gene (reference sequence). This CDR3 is CASSLEVYYGYTF. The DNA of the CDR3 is TGTGCCAGTAGTTTGGAGGTGTACTATGGCTACACCTTC.

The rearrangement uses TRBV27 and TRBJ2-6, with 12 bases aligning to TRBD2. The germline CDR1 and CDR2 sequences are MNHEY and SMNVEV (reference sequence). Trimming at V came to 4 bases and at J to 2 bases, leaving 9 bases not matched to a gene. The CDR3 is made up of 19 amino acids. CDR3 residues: CASSSTRLAGVAGANVLTF. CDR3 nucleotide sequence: TGTGCCAGCAGTTCCACAAGACTAGCGGGAGTAGCTGGGGCCAACGTCCTGACTTTC.

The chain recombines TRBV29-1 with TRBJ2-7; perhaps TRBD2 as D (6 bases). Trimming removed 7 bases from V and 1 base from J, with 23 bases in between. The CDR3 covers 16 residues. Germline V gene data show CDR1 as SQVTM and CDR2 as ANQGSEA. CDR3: CSAPGLGGAGSYEQYV. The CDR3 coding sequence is TGCAGCGCCCCTGGATTGGGGGGAGCTGGGTCCTACGAGCAGTACGTC.

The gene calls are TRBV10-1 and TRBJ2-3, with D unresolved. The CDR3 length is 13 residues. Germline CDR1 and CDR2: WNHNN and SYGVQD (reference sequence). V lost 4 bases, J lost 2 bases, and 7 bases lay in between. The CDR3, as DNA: TGCGCCAGCAGTGGAGGTGTCACAGATACGCAGTATTTT. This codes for CASSGGVTDTQYF.

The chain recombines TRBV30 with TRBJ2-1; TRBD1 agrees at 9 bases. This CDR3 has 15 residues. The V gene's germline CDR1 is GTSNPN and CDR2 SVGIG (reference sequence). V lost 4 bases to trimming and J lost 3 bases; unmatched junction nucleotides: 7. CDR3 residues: CAWTGGQGFYNEQFF. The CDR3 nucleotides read TGTGCCTGGACCGGAGGACAGGGGTTCTACAATGAGCAGTTCTTC.

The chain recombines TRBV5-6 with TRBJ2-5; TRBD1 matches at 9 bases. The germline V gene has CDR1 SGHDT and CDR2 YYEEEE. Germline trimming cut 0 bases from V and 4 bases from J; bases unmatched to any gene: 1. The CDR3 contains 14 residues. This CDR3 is CASSLGTGAETQYF. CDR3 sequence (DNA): TGTGCCAGCAGCTTGGGGACAGGGGCAGAGACCCAGTACTTC.

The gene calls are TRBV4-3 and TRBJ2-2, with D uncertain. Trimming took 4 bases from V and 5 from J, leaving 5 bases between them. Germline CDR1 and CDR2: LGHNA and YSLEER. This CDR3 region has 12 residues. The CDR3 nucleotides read TGCGCCAGCAGCCCGGGTACCGGGGAGCTGTTTTTT. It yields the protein CASSPGTGELFF.

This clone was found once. The CDR3 loop reads CASSSGAYEQYF. In nucleotides, the CDR3 is TGTGCCAGCAGTTCAGGGGCCTACGAGCAGTACTTC. The genes are TRBV27 and TRBJ2-7; a possible D gene is TRBD1 (6 bases). This CDR3 is 12 amino acids long. From germline, CDR1 is MNHEY and CDR2 SMNVEV (reference sequence). The V end was cut by 4 bases, the J end by 2 bases, with 6 bases between.

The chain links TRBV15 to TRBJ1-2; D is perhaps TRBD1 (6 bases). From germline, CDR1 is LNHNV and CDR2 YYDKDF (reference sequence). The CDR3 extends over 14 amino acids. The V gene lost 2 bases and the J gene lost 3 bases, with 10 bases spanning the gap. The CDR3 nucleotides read TGTGCCACCAGCAGAAAACAGGGAGACTATGGCTACACCTTC. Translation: CATSRKQGDYGYTF.

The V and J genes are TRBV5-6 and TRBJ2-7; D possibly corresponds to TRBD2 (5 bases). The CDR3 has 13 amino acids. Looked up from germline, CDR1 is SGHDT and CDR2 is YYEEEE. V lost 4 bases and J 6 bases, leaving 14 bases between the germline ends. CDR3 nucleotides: TGTGCCAGCAGCGCCCGGGGTCCTGGCGAGCAGTACGTC. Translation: CASSARGPGEQYV.

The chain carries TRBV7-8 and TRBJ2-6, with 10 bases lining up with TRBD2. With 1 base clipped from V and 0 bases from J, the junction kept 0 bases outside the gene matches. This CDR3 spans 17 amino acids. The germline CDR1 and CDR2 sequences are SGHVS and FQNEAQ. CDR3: CASSLGTSGSGANVLTF. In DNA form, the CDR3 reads TGTGCCAGCAGCTTAGGGACTAGCGGCTCTGGGGCCAACGTCCTGACTTTC.

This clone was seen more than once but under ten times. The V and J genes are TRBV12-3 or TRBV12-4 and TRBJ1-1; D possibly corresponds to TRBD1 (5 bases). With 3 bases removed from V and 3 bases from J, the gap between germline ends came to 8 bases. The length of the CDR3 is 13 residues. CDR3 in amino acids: CASSFGGDTEAFF. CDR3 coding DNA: TGTGCCAGCAGTTTTGGGGGGGACACTGAAGCTTTCTTT.

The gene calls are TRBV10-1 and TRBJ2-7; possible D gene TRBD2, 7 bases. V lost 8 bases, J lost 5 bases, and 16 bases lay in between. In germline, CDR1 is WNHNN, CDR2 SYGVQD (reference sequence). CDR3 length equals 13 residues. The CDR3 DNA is TGCGCCAGCGGGAGGGGGGGGCGCAACGAGCAGTACTTC. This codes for CASGRGGRNEQYF.

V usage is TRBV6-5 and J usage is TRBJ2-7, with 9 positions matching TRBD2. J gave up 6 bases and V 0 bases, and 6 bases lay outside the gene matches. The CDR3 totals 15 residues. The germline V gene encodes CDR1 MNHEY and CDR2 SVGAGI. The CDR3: CASSYSVGGGGEQYF. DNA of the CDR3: TGTGCCAGCAGTTACTCGGTAGGCGGGGGGGGCGAGCAGTACTTC.

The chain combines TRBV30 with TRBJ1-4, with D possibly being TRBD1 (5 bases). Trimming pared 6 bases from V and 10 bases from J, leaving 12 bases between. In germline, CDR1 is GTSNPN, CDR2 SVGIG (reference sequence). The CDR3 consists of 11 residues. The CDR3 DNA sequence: TGTGCCTGCCGGGGGGTCGGAAAACTGTTTTTT. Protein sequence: CACRGVGKLFF.

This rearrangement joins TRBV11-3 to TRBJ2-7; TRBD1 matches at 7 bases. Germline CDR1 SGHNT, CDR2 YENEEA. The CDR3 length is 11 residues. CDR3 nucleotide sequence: TGTGCCAGCAGACAGACAGGGTGGAAAGGCGTC. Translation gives CASRQTGWKGV.

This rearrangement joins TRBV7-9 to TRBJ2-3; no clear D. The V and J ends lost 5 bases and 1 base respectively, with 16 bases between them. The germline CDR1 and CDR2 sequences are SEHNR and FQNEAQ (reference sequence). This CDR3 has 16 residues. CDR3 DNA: TGTGCCAGCAGCCCCCCTAGTCCCTTGGGCACAGATACGCAGTATTTT. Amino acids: CASSPPSPLGTDTQYF.

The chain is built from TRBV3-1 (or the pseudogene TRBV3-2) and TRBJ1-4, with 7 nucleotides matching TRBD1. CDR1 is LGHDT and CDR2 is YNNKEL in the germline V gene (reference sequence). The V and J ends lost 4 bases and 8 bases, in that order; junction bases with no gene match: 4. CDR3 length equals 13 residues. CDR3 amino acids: CASSPGGREKLFF. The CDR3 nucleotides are TGTGCCAGCAGCCCAGGGGGTCGGGAAAAACTGTTTTTT.

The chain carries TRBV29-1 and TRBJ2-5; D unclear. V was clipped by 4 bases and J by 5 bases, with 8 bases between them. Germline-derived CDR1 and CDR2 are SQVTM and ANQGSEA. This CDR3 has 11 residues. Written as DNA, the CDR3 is TGCAGCGTTGCCGCGGCGGAGACCCAGTACTTC. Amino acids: CSVAAAETQYF. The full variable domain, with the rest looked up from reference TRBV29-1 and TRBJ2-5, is SAVISQKPSRDICQRGTSLTIQCQVDSQVTMMFWYRQQPGQSLTLIATANQGSEATYESGFVIDKFPISRPNLTFSTLTVSNMSPEDSSIYLCSVAAAETQYFGPGTRLLVL.

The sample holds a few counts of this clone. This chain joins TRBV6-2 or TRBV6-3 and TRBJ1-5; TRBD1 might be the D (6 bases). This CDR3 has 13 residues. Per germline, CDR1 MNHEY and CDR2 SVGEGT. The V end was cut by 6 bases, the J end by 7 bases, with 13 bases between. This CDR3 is CASSQGFGQPQHF. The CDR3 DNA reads TGTGCCAGCAGCCAGGGGTTCGGGCAGCCCCAGCATTTT.

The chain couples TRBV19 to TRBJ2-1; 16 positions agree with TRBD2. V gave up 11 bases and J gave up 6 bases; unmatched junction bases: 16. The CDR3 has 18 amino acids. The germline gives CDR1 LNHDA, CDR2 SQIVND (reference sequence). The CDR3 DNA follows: TGTGCCTCCAGGGATGGGGGACTAGCGGGAGGGCCCCCCAATGAGCAGTTCTTC. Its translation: CASRDGGLAGGPPNEQFF.

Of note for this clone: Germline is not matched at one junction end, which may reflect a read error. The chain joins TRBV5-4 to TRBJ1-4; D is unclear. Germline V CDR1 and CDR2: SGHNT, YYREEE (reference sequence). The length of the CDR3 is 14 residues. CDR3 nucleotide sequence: TGTGCCAGCAGCTTGGCCCGCGGGAATGAAGAACTGTTTTTT. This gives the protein CASSLARGNEELFF.

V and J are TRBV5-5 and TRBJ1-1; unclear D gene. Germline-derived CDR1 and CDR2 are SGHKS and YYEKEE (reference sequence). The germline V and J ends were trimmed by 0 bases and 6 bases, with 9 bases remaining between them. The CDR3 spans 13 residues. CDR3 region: CASSLVAAAEAFF. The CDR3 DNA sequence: TGTGCCAGCAGCTTGGTGGCCGCCGCTGAAGCTTTCTTT.

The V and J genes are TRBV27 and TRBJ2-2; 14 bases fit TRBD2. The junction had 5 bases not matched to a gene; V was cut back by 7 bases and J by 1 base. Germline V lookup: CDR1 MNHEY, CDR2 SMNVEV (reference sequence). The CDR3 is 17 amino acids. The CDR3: CASMGLAGVGNTGELFF. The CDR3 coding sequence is TGTGCCAGCATGGGACTAGCGGGAGTGGGGAACACCGGGGAGCTGTTTTTT.

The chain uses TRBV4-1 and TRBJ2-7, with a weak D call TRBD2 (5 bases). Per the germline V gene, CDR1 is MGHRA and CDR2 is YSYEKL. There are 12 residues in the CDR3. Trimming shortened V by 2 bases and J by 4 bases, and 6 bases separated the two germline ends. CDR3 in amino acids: CASSQTGYEQYF. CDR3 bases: TGCGCCAGCAGCCAAACGGGGTACGAGCAGTACTTC.